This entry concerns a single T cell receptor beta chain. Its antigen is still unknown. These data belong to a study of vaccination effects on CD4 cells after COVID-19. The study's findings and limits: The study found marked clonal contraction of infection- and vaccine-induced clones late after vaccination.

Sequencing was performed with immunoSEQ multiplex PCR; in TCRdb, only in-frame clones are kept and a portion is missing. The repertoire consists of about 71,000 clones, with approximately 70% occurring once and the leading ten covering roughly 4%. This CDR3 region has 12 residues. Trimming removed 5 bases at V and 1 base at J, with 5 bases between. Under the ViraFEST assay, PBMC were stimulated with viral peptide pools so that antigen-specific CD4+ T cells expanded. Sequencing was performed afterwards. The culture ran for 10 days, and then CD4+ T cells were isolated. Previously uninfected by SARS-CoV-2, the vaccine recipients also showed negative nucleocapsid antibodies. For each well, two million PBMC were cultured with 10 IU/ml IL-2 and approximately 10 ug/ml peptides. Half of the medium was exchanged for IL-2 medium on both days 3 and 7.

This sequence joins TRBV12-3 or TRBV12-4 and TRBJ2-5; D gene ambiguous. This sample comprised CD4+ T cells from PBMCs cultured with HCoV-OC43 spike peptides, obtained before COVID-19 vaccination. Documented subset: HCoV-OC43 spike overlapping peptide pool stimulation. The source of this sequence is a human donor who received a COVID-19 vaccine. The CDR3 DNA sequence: TGTGCCAGCAGTCGGGTCCAAGAGACCCAGTACTTC. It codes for CASSRVQETQYF.